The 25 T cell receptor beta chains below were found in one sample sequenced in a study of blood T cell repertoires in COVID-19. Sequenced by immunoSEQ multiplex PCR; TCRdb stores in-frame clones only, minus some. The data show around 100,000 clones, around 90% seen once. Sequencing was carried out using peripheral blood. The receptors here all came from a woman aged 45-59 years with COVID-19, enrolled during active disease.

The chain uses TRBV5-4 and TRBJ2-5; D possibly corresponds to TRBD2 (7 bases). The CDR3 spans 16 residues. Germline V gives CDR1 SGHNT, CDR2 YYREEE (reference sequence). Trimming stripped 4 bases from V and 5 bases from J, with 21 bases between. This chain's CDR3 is CASSPSRGALGETQYF. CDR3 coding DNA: TGTGCCAGCAGCCCCAGCCGGGGGGCTCTGGGGGAGACCCAGTACTTC.

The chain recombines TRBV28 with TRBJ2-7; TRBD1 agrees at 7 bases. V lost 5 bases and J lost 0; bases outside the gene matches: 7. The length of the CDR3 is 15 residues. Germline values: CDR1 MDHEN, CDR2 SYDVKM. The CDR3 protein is CASSPEDRSSYEQYF. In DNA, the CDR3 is TGTGCCAGCAGTCCGGAGGACAGGAGCTCCTACGAGCAGTACTTC.

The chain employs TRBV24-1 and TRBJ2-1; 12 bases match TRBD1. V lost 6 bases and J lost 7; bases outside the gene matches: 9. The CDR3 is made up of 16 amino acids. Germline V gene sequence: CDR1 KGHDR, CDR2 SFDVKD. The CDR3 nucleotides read TGTGCCACCAGTCCCCCGCCGGGACAGGGGGCAAATGAGCAGTTCTTC. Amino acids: CATSPPPGQGANEQFF.

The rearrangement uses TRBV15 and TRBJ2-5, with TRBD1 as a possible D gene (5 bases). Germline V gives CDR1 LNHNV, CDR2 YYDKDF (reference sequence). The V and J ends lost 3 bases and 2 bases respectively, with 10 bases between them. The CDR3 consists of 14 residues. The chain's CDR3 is CATSSRQSQETQYF. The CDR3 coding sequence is TGTGCCACCAGCAGCCGACAGTCACAAGAGACCCAGTACTTC.

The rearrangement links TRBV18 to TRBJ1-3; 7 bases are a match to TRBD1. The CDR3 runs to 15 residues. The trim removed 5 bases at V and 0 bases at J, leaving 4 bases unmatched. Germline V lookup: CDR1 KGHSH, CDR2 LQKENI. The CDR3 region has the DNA TGTGCCAGCTCAGCGGGACAGAACTCTGGAAACACCATATATTTT. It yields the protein CASSAGQNSGNTIYF.

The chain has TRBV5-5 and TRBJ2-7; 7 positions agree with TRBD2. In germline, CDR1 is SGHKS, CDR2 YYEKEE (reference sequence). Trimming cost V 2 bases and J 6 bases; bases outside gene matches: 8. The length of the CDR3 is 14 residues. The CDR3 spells CASSLEAGLSEQYF. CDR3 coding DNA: TGTGCCAGCAGCTTAGAGGCGGGACTATCCGAGCAGTACTTC. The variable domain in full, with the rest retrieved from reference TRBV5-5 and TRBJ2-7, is DAGVTQSPTHLIKTRGQQVTLRCSPISGHKSVSWYQQVLGQGPQFIFQYYEKEERGRGNFPDRFSARQFPNYSSELNVNALLLGDSALYLCASSLEAGLSEQYFGPGTRLTVT.

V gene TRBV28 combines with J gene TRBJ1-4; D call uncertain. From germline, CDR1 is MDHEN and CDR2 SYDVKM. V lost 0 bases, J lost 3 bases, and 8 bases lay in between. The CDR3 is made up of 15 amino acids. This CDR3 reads CASSLWSVANEKLFF. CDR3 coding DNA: TGTGCCAGCAGTTTATGGTCGGTGGCTAATGAAAAACTGTTTTTT.

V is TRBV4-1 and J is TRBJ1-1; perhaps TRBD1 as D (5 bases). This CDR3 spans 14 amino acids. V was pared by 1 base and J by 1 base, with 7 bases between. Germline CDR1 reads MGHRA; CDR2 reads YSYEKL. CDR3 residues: CASSQGGQNTEAFF. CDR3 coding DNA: TGCGCCAGCAGCCAAGGGGGCCAGAACACTGAAGCTTTCTTT.

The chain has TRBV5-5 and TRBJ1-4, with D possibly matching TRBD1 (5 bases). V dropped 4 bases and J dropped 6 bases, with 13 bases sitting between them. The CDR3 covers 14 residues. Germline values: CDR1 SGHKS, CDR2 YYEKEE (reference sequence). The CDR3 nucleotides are TGTGCCAGCAGCATCGACGGGGGGGATGAAAAACTGTTTTTT. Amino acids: CASSIDGGDEKLFF.

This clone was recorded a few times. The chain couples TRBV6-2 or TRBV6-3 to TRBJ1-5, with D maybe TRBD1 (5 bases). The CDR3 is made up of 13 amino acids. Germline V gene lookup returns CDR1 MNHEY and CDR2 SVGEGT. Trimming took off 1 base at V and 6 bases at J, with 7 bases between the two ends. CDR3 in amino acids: CASSYLTGQPQHF. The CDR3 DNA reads TGTGCCAGCAGTTACTTAACAGGTCAGCCCCAGCATTTT.

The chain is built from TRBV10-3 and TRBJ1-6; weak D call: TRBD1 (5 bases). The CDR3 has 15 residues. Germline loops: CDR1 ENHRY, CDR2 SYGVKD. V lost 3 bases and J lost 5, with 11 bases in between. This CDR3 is CAISDQGSDNSPLHF. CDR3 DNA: TGTGCCATCAGTGATCAGGGATCCGATAATTCACCCCTCCACTTT.

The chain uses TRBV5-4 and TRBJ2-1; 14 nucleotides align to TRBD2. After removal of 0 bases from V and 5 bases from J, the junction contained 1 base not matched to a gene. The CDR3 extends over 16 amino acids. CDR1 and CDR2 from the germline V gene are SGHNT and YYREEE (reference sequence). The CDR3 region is CASSLGGLAGDNEQFF. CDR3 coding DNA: TGTGCCAGCAGCTTGGGGGGACTAGCGGGGGACAATGAGCAGTTCTTC. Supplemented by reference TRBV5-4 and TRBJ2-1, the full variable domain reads ETGVTQSPTHLIKTRGQQVTLRCSSQSGHNTVSWYQQALGQGPQFIFQYYREEENGRGNFPPRFSGLQFPNYSSELNVNALELDDSALYLCASSLGGLAGDNEQFFGPGTRLTVL.

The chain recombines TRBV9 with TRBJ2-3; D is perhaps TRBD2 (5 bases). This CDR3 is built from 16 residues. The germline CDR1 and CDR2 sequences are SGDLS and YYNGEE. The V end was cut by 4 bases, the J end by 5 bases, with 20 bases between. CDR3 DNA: TGTGCCAGCAGCCCTCGTGAGGGTGGGGAAGGAGATACGCAGTATTTT. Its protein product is CASSPREGGEGDTQYF.

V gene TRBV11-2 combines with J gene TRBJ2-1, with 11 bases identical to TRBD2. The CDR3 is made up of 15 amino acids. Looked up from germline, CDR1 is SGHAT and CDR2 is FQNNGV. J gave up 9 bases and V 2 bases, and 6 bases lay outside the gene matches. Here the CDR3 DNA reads TGTGCCAGCAGCTTATTAGCGGGGGGGATTTTTGAGCAGTTCTTC. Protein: CASSLLAGGIFEQFF.

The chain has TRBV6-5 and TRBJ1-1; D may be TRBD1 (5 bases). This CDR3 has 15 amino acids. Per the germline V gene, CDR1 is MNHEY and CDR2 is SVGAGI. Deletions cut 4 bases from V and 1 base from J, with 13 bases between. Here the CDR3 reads CASSSSDIPNTEAFF. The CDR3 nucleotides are TGTGCCAGCAGTTCATCGGACATCCCGAACACTGAAGCTTTCTTT.

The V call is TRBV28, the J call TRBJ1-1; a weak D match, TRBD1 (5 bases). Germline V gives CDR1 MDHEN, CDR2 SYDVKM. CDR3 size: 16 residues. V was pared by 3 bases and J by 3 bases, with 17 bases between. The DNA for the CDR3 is TGTGCCAGCAGTTTGAGTGGGGCAGGAGCAGACACTGAAGCTTTCTTT. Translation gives CASSLSGAGADTEAFF.

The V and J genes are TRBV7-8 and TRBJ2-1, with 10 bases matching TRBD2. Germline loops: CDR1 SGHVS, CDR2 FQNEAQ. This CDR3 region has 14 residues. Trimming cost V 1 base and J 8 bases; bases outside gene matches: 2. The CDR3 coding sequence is TGTGCCAGCAGCTTAGGGCTAGCGGGGGATGAGCAGTTCTTC. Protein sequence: CASSLGLAGDEQFF.

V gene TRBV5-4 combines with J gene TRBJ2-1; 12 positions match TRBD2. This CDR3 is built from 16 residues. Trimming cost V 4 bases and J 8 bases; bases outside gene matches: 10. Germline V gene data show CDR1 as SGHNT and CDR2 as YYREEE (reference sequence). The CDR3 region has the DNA TGTGCCAGCAGCCGCGACCTAGCGGGGGGGCCTGATGAGCAGTTCTTC. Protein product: CASSRDLAGGPDEQFF.

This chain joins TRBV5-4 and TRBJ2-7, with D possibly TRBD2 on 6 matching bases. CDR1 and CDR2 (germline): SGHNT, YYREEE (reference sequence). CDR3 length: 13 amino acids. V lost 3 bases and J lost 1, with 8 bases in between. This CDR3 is CASSSAGSYEQYF. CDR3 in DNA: TGTGCCAGCAGCTCGGCGGGATCCTACGAGCAGTACTTC.

CDR3 sequence reads: CASSPNPRWAAGSSYNSPLHF. CDR3 sequence (DNA): TGTGCCAGCAGCCCAAACCCGCGATGGGCCGCCGGGAGCTCCTATAATTCACCCCTCCACTTT. This rearrangement joins TRBV28 to TRBJ1-6, with unresolved D. The length of the CDR3 is 21 residues. Per the germline V gene, CDR1 is MDHEN and CDR2 is SYDVKM. V was cut by 6 bases and J by 0 bases, with 27 bases left in between. The variable domain in full, with the rest retrieved from reference TRBV28 and TRBJ1-6, is DVKVTQSSRYLVKRTGEKVFLECVQDMDHENMFWYRQDPGLGLRLIYFSYDVKMKEKGDIPEGYSVSREKKERFSLILESASTNQTSMYLCASSPNPRWAAGSSYNSPLHFGNGTRLTVT.

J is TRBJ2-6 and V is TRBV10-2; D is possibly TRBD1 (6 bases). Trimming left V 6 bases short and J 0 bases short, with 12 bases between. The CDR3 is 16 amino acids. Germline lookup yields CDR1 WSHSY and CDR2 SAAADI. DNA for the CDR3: TGCGCCAGCAGGGGGGACACCCACTCTGGGGCCAACGTCCTGACTTTC. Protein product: CASRGDTHSGANVLTF.

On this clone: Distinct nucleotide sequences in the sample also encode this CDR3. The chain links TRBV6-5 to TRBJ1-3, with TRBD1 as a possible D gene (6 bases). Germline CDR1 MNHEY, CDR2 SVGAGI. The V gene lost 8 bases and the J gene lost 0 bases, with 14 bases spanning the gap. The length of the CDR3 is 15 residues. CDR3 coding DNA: TGTGCCAGCCGGCGGACAGTTAGCTCTGGAAACACCATATATTTT. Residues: CASRRTVSSGNTIYF.

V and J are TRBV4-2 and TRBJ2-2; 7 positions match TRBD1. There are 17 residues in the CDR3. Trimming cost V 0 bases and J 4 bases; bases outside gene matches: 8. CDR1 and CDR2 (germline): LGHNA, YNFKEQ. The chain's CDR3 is CASSQDLGRGTTGELFF. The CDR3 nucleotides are TGTGCCAGCAGCCAAGATCTGGGCAGGGGGACCACCGGGGAGCTGTTTTTT.

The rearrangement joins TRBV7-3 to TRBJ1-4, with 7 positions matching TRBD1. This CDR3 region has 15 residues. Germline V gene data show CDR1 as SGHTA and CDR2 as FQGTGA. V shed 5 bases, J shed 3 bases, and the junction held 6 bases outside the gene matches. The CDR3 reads CASSKQGLSNEKLFF. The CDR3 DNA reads TGTGCCAGCAGCAAACAGGGGTTGTCTAATGAAAAACTGTTTTTT. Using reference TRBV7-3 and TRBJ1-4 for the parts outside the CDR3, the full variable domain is GAGVSQTPSNKVTEKGKYVELRCDPISGHTALYWYRQSLGQGPEFLIYFQGTGAADDSGLPNDRFFAVRPEGSVSTLKIQRTERGDSAVYLCASSKQGLSNEKLFFGSGTQLSVL.

The CDR3 DNA follows: TGTGCCAGTAGTGACAGGGGACGAGACTATGGCTACACCTTC. This translates into CASSDRGRDYGYTF. The V call is TRBV19, the J call TRBJ1-2, with TRBD1 matching over 8 bases. V was pared by 5 bases and J by 3 bases, with 5 bases of the junction left unmatched. The CDR3 length is 14 residues. Germline assignment: CDR1 LNHDA and CDR2 SQIVND (reference sequence).